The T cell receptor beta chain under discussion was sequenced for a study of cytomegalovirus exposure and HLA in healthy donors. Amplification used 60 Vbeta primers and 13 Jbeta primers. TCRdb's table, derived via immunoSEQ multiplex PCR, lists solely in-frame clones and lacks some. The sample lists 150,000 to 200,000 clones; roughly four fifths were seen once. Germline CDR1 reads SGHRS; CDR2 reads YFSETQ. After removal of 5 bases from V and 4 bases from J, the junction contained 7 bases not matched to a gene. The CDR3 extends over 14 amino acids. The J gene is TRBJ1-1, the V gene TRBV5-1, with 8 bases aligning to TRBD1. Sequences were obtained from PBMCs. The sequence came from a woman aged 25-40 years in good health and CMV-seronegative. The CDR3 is CASRRQGAVTEAFF. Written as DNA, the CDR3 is TGCGCCAGCAGACGTCAGGGGGCTGTCACTGAAGCTTTCTTT.